Presented here are 4 T cell receptor beta chains from one specimen sequenced in a study of shared clonotypes between healthy human individuals. The method was immunoSEQ multiplex PCR; TCRdb's version includes in-frame clones alone and lacks a portion of them. The sample lists 550,000 to 850,000 clones; approximately 74% were seen once. The sample was memory CD4+ T cells sorted from blood. Subset here: CD45RA-negative fraction. Every receptor here comes from a woman aged 30 to 39 in good health.

The V call is TRBV7-6, the J call TRBJ2-7, with D unresolved. The V end was cut by 1 base, the J end by 2 bases, with 12 bases between. This CDR3 is built from 15 residues. Per germline, CDR1 SGHVS and CDR2 FNYEAQ. The DNA of the CDR3 is TGTGCCAGCAGCTTAGGTTTGTTAGGAACCTACGAGCAGTACTTC. It encodes CASSLGLLGTYEQYF.

The chain carries TRBV25-1 and TRBJ2-1, with D unclear. The CDR3 contains 15 residues. Germline CDR1 is MGHDK and CDR2 is SYGVNS. The V and J ends lost 7 bases and 3 bases respectively, with 16 bases between them. The CDR3 nucleotides read TGTGCCAGCACCGTGTGGGGAAAGGGCTACAATGAGCAGTTCTTC. Translated: CASTVWGKGYNEQFF.

This clone has more than one count but fewer than ten. CDR3 coding DNA: TGCAGCGTGGAGGGACTGCTCTTGGAGACCCAGTACTTC. Amino acids: CSVEGLLLETQYF. The gene calls are TRBV29-1 and TRBJ2-5, with D possibly TRBD2 on 6 matching bases. The germline CDR1 and CDR2 sequences are SQVTM and ANQGSEA. Trimming cost V 6 bases and J 5 bases, with 16 bases left between them. The CDR3 spans 13 residues. Combining the CDR3 with reference TRBV29-1 and TRBJ2-5 gives the whole variable domain SAVISQKPSRDICQRGTSLTIQCQVDSQVTMMFWYRQQPGQSLTLIATANQGSEATYESGFVIDKFPISRPNLTFSTLTVSNMSPEDSSIYLCSVEGLLLETQYFGPGTRLLVL.

V usage is TRBV6-5 and J usage is TRBJ2-7, with 10 nucleotides matching TRBD1. Germline values: CDR1 MNHEY, CDR2 SVGAGI. This CDR3 has 15 amino acids. With 6 bases clipped from V and 4 bases from J, the junction kept 9 bases outside the gene matches. CDR3 DNA: TGTGCCAGCAGCCCTATAGGGGACAGGGGATACGAGCAGTACTTC. Amino acid sequence: CASSPIGDRGYEQYF.